Below are 3 T cell receptor beta chains sequenced from a single sample in a study of graft-versus-host responses after intestinal transplantation. The antigens these receptors bind are not known. The repertoire was sequenced with immunoSEQ multiplex PCR; TCRdb's copy has only in-frame clones and lacks some. The sample contains approximately 90,000 clones, about 92% of which appear only once. The starting material was unstimulated CD8+ T cells sorted from spleen or lymph node cells, obtained before intestinal transplant. The receptors were gathered from a human donor who received an intestinal transplant.

This clone was seen a single time. The chain uses TRBV4-3 and TRBJ1-2; TRBD1 might be the D (5 bases). The CDR3 consists of 14 residues. The germline V and J ends were trimmed by 0 bases and 7 bases, with 12 bases remaining between them. Germline V gene lookup returns CDR1 LGHNA and CDR2 YSLEER. The CDR3 DNA is TGCGCCAGCAGCCAAGACTTAGGGACTTTTGGCTACACCTTC. This gives the protein CASSQDLGTFGYTF.

The J gene is TRBJ2-3, the V gene TRBV14; 12 bases fit TRBD2. V was clipped by 0 bases and J by 7 bases; unmatched bases: 5. Per the germline V gene, CDR1 is SGHDN and CDR2 is FVKESK. The CDR3 extends over 16 amino acids. Here the CDR3 DNA reads TGTGCCAGCAGCCAAGATCTAGCGGGGGGGCGGAATACGCAGTATTTT. It translates to CASSQDLAGGRNTQYF.

The chain employs TRBV5-5 and TRBJ2-2; D is perhaps TRBD1 (6 bases). The V end lost 5 bases, the J end lost 3 bases, and 17 bases lay between the germline ends. Germline values: CDR1 SGHKS, CDR2 YYEKEE (reference sequence). The CDR3 covers 16 residues. DNA of the CDR3: TGTGCCAGCAGTCAGTATCTGGACAGCCACACCGGGGAGCTGTTTTTT. Its translation: CASSQYLDSHTGELFF. The entire variable domain, with the rest obtained from reference TRBV5-5 and TRBJ2-2, is as follows: DAGVTQSPTHLIKTRGQQVTLRCSPISGHKSVSWYQQVLGQGPQFIFQYYEKEERGRGNFPDRFSARQFPNYSSELNVNALLLGDSALYLCASSQYLDSHTGELFFGEGSRLTVL.